A selection of T cell receptor beta chains follows, all from one sample in a study of blood T cells in healthy people across ages. TCRdb called the 5' RACE reads again in MiXCR, with one record for every CDR3 protein. Of approximately 810,000 distinct CDR3 sequences listed, 25% to 35% were seen once; the top ten hold approximately 15%. The sequenced sample was blood. These receptor sequences come from a woman at least 80 years old in good health. Both conserved end residues are part of each CDR3. A D gene is named only where the DNA matches it firmly. Clone size appears in some rows only: once, few, many, or a class for an expanded clone.

CASSQVGSGSIQYF,TGTGCCAGCAGCCAAGTAGGAAGCGGAAGCATTCAGTACTTC,TRBV3-1,TRBJ2-4,many,.
CASSPSTSGSARETQYF,TGTGCCAGCTCACCATCTACTAGCGGGAGCGCTCGGGAGACCCAGTACTTC,TRBV18,TRBJ2-5,.,TRBD2
CASSPGAGGAYTDTQYF,TGCGCCAGCAGCCCGGGTGCGGGGGGAGCCTACACAGATACGCAGTATTTT,TRBV5-1,TRBJ2-3,.,TRBD2
CASSAQAGRTEAFF,TGCGCCAGCAGTGCCCAGGCGGGGAGAACTGAAGCTTTCTTT,TRBV10-1,TRBJ1-1,.,.
CASSLKLAGNNEQFF,TGTGCCAGCAGCTTAAAACTAGCGGGCAACAATGAGCAGTTCTTC,TRBV7-3,TRBJ2-1,.,TRBD2
CASSQEPSHSNRPQHF,TGCGCCAGCAGCCAAGAACCCAGTCATAGCAATCGGCCCCAGCATTTT,TRBV4-3,TRBJ1-5,few,.
CSAPSGGLYNEQYF,TGCAGTGCTCCTAGCGGGGGGTTATACAATGAGCAGTACTTC,TRBV20-1,TRBJ2-7,few,TRBD2
CASSSGLHRSYEQYF,TGTGCCAGCAGTTCGGGACTCCATCGCTCCTACGAGCAGTACTTC,TRBV6-2/TRBV6-3,TRBJ2-7,.,.
CATSGPENYGYTF,TGTGCCACCAGTGGCCCGGAAAACTATGGCTACACCTTC,TRBV24-1,TRBJ1-2,few,.
CASSLGSREEQFF,TGTGCCAGCAGCTTAGGGTCCAGAGAGGAGCAGTTCTTC,TRBV7-9,TRBJ2-1,many,.
CASSPLVQPQHF,TGTGCCAGCAGTCCCTTAGTTCAGCCCCAGCATTTT,TRBV6-2/TRBV6-3,TRBJ1-5,.,.
CASSITGTGGGNGQFF,TGTGCCAGCAGCATCACGGGGACAGGAGGAGGCAATGGGCAGTTCTTC,TRBV27,TRBJ2-1,.,TRBD1
CASNPVSGGGSDTQYF,TGTGCCAGCAACCCGGTTAGCGGGGGGGGCTCAGATACGCAGTATTTT,TRBV6-5,TRBJ2-3,many,TRBD2
CAISDHGTANTGELFF,TGTGCCATCAGTGACCACGGGACGGCGAACACCGGGGAGCTGTTTTTT,TRBV10-3,TRBJ2-2,.,.
CASSHLQGYNEQYF,TGTGCCAGCAGCCACTTACAGGGGTACAATGAGCAGTACTTC,TRBV3-1,TRBJ2-7,.,TRBD1
CASRLGVRTDTQYF,TGTGCCAGCAGGCTAGGGGTGCGTACAGATACGCAGTATTTT,TRBV12-3/TRBV12-4,TRBJ2-3,.,.
CASRNRDVGTEAFF,TGTGCCAGCAGGAACAGGGATGTGGGCACTGAAGCTTTCTTT,TRBV6-2/TRBV6-3,TRBJ1-1,few,.
CASSLYEQETQYF,TGCGCCAGCAGCTTATACGAACAAGAGACCCAGTACTTC,TRBV5-1,TRBJ2-5,many,.
CASSRRRAGDIYNEQFF,TGTGCCAGCAGCAGAAGGAGAGCGGGGGACATCTACAATGAGCAGTTCTTC,TRBV2,TRBJ2-1,many,TRBD2
CASSSGDWAYETQYF,TGTGCCAGCAGCTCAGGAGATTGGGCGTATGAGACCCAGTACTTC,TRBV7-2,TRBJ2-5,many,.
CASSRQGGDSPLHF,TGCGCCAGCAGTCGACAGGGTGGGGATTCACCCCTCCACTTT,TRBV5-1,TRBJ1-6,many,TRBD1
CASSLATLRTGVETQYF,TGCGCCAGCAGCTTGGCCACCCTGCGGACAGGGGTCGAGACCCAGTACTTC,TRBV5-1,TRBJ2-5,many,TRBD1
CASSQWGREQYF,TGCGCCAGCAGCCAGTGGGGTCGAGAGCAGTACTTC,TRBV4-3,TRBJ2-7,many,.
CASSLSGLAYEQYF,TGTGCCAGCAGCTTATCAGGACTCGCCTACGAGCAGTACTTC,TRBV7-9,TRBJ2-7,few,.
CASNSLLTEETQYF,TGTGCCAGCAACTCCTTGCTGACAGAAGAGACCCAGTACTTC,TRBV12-3/TRBV12-4,TRBJ2-5,many,.
CASSYQWGAGNEQFF,TGTGCCAGCTCGTACCAGTGGGGGGCCGGGAATGAGCAGTTCTTC,TRBV18,TRBJ2-1,few,.
CASSPKGQGSYEQYF,TGTGCCAGCAGCCCAAAAGGACAGGGAAGCTACGAGCAGTACTTC,TRBV14,TRBJ2-7,many,TRBD1
CASSKGQGGYGYTF,TGTGCCAGCAGCAAGGGACAGGGGGGGTATGGCTACACCTTC,TRBV12-3/TRBV12-4,TRBJ1-2,many,TRBD1
CAIRAGTFYEQYF,TGTGCCATCAGGGCCGGGACATTCTACGAGCAGTACTTC,TRBV10-3,TRBJ2-7,many,.
CASSPPRGAANYGYTF,TGTGCCAGCTCACCACCGAGGGGGGCGGCTAACTATGGCTACACCTTC,TRBV18,TRBJ1-2,.,.
CAGSLVRGEAFF,TGTGCCGGCAGCTTGGTACGGGGAGAAGCTTTCTTT,TRBV5-5,TRBJ1-1,few,.
CSASKTTGYNEQFF,TGCAGTGCTAGTAAAACTACAGGCTACAATGAGCAGTTCTTC,TRBV20-1,TRBJ2-1,many,.
CASSPGQGGMNTEAFF,TGTGCCAGCAGCCCCGGACAGGGGGGGATGAACACTGAAGCTTTCTTT,TRBV4-2,TRBJ1-1,.,TRBD1
CSARMSGRFYNEQYF,TGCAGTGCTAGAATGTCCGGGAGATTCTACAATGAGCAGTACTTC,TRBV20-1,TRBJ2-7,few,.
CASSGSPGQGLNYGYTF,TGTGCCAGCAGTGGGAGCCCGGGACAGGGGCTTAACTATGGCTACACCTTC,TRBV2,TRBJ1-2,few,TRBD1
CASSPGQGAFYGYTF,TGTGCCAGCAGTCCGGGACAGGGGGCGTTTTATGGCTACACCTTC,TRBV27,TRBJ1-2,many,TRBD1
CASSFSRGGRYNEQFF,TGTGCCAGCAGCTTTTCGCGGGGGGGTAGATACAATGAGCAGTTCTTC,TRBV14,TRBJ2-1,few,TRBD2
CVSSSGTSGTDTQYF,TGTGTCAGCAGCTCCGGGACTTCAGGGACAGACACGCAGTATTTT,TRBV14,TRBJ2-3,few,.
CASSLRINNEQYF,TGCGCCAGCAGCTTGAGGATCAACAATGAGCAGTACTTC,TRBV5-1,TRBJ2-5,.,.
CSTAGQASYEQYF,TGCAGTACAGCGGGACAGGCGTCCTACGAGCAGTACTTC,TRBV20-1,TRBJ2-7,many,.
CASSRRAGGSSYNEQFF,TGTGCCAGCAGCCGTCGAGCGGGGGGGAGCTCCTACAATGAGCAGTTCTTC,TRBV3-1,TRBJ2-1,many,TRBD2
CASSPYGGGGGYTF,TGTGCCAGCAGCCCCTATGGGGGGGGAGGAGGCTACACCTTC,TRBV7-2,TRBJ1-2,many,.
CASSLANPIQETQYF,TGCGCCAGCAGCTTGGCGAACCCTATACAAGAGACCCAGTACTTC,TRBV5-1,TRBJ2-5,.,.
CSASPTGGFIAKNIQYF,TGCAGTGCTAGTCCGACAGGGGGTTTTATTGCCAAAAACATTCAGTACTTC,TRBV20-1,TRBJ2-4,.,TRBD1
CASSLIFSGGSSYNEQFF,TGTGCCAGCAGTTTAATTTTTAGCGGGGGAAGCTCCTACAATGAGCAGTTCTTC,TRBV12-3/TRBV12-4,TRBJ2-1,few,TRBD2